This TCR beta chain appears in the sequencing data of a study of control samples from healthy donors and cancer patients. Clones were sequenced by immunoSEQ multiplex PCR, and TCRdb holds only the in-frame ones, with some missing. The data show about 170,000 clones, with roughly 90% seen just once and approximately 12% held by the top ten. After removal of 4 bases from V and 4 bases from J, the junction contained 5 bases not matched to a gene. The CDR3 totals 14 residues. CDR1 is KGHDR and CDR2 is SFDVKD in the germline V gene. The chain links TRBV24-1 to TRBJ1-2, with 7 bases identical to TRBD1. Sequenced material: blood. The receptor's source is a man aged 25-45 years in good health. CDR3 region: CATSDSGTVYGYTF. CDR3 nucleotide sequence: TGTGCCACCAGTGACAGCGGGACAGTCTATGGCTACACCTTC.